The present T cell receptor beta chain was sequenced within a study of metastatic and nonmetastatic thyroid tumors. Across the whole study: Repertoire comparisons spanned blood and tumor or nodule tissue from malignant and benign thyroid patients.

Ahead of thyroid surgery, no patient had received treatment of any kind. V trimming: 7 bases; J trimming: 4 bases; junction bases outside the gene matches: 12. Per the germline V gene, CDR1 is SGHVS and CDR2 is FQNEAQ. The CDR3 spans 16 residues. TCRdb re-called clones via MiXCR from the PCR reads. Here the sample spans 30,000 to 45,000 clones, 25% to 30% being singletons. With regard to this clone: Antigen unknown.

Overall study results and limits: A significant increase in TCR beta diversity was reportedly seen in malignant thyroid tumors relative to benign nodules, in blood and tumor.

The chain employs TRBV7-8 and TRBJ1-1, with 10 bases identical to TRBD1. Sequenced: blood. This clonotype was sampled from a male donor with papillary thyroid cancer or a benign thyroid nodule (not recorded which). Some clones in this sample may be carry-over from other donors' samples. CDR3 sequence reads: CASTPHPGQGSTEAFF. In DNA form, the CDR3 reads TGTGCCAGCACCCCACATCCGGGACAGGGGTCCACTGAAGCTTTCTTT.